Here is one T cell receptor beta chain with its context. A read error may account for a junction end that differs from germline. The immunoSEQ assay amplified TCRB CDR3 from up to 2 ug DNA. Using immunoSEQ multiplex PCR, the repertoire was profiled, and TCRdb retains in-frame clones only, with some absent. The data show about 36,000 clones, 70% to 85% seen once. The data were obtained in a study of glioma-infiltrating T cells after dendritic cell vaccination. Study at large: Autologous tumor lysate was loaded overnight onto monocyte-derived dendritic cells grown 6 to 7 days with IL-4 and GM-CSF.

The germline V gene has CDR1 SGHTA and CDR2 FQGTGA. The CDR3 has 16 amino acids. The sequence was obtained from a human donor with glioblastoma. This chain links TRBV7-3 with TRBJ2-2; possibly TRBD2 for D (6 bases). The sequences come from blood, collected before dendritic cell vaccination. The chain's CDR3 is CASSPGLPLNTGELLF. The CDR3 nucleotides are TGTGCCAGCAGCCCAGGACTACCCCTTAACACCGGGGAGCTGCTTTTT.